These 24 T cell receptor beta chains were all obtained from the same sample, sequenced in a study of T cell responses to AZD1222 COVID-19 vaccine (dated by TCRdb to about 2021). The library was produced with the immunoSEQ multiplex PCR assay. Held by TCRdb, this immuneACCESS table contains in-frame sequences only and omits some clones. Under half of the omission traces to an unresolved V gene where checked; the cause of the rest is unknown. Counted in this sample were roughly 180,000 clones; about 90% of them appeared once. The ten biggest clones cover about 0.49% of the sample. What the time point label conveys for this sample: baseline before first vaccination. Material: peripheral blood, obtained on day 0 of AZD1222 vaccination. Receptors originate from an adult in good health.

CDR3 in amino acids: CASSPGEYTGELFF. CDR3 DNA: TGCGCCAGCAGCCCAGGGGAATACACCGGGGAGCTGTTTTTT. This chain uses TRBV4-1 with TRBJ2-2, with D maybe TRBD1 (6 bases). The V end was cut by 4 bases, the J end by 3 bases, with 9 bases between. Germline V gene data show CDR1 as MGHRA and CDR2 as YSYEKL. This CDR3 region has 14 residues.

Comments on this clone: Other DNA sequences in this sample translate to the same CDR3. This rearrangement joins TRBV5-1 to TRBJ2-3; D uncertain. V was cut by 4 bases and J by 1 base, with 4 bases left in between. The CDR3 is made up of 12 amino acids. Germline CDR1 reads SGHRS; CDR2 reads YFSETQ. CDR3 sequence reads: CASSGGTDTQYF. The CDR3 DNA follows: TGCGCCAGCAGCGGGGGCACAGATACGCAGTATTTT. Drawing the rest from reference TRBV5-1 and TRBJ2-3, the complete variable domain is KAGVTQTPRYLIKTRGQQVTLSCSPISGHRSVSWYQQTPGQGLQFLFEYFSETQRNKGNFPGRFSGRQFSNSRSEMNVSTLELGDSALYLCASSGGTDTQYFGPGTRLTVL.

This chain links TRBV29-1 with TRBJ1-4; D gene ambiguous. Germline CDR1 is SQVTM and CDR2 is ANQGSEA. CDR3 length: 14 residues. Trimming shortened V by 6 bases and J by 5 bases, and 16 bases separated the two germline ends. CDR3 sequence reads: CSVLVSPMNEKLFF. In DNA form, the CDR3 reads TGCAGCGTCTTAGTGTCCCCTATGAATGAAAAACTGTTTTTT.

J is TRBJ1-5 and V is TRBV7-2; D is unclear. V was clipped by 0 bases and J by 6 bases, with 6 bases between them. The CDR3 is made up of 13 amino acids. The germline V gene has CDR1 SGHTA and CDR2 FQGNSA. The CDR3 reads CASSLAEGQPQHF. The DNA for the CDR3 is TGTGCCAGCAGCTTAGCGGAGGGTCAGCCCCAGCATTTT.

This chain connects TRBV28 to TRBJ1-2, with D tentatively TRBD1 (5 bases). The CDR3 totals 12 residues. Trimming left V 6 bases short and J 7 bases short, with 12 bases between. Germline V CDR1 and CDR2: MDHEN, SYDVKM. The CDR3 nucleotides are TGTGCCAGCAGGGCGGGGGATCCTGGCTACACCTTC. This encodes CASRAGDPGYTF.

The J gene is TRBJ2-2, the V gene TRBV19; D is unresolved. The CDR3 is made up of 13 amino acids. Germline CDR1 LNHDA, CDR2 SQIVND (reference sequence). Trimming removed 2 bases from V and 5 bases from J, with 6 bases in between. CDR3 in amino acids: CASSILSTGELFF. CDR3 bases: TGTGCCAGTAGTATACTAAGTACCGGGGAGCTGTTTTTT.

This sequence joins TRBV7-6 and TRBJ2-5, with TRBD2 matching 7 bases. There are 15 residues in the CDR3. Germline loops: CDR1 SGHVS, CDR2 FNYEAQ. The V gene end was trimmed by 1 base and the J gene end by 1 base; junction bases not matched to a gene: 3. The CDR3 DNA reads as TGTGCCAGCAGCTTAGGATCGGGGGGCCAAGAGACCCAGTACTTC. Translation gives CASSLGSGGQETQYF.

This sequence joins TRBV15 and TRBJ2-5, with D perhaps matching TRBD1 (6 bases). Deletions cut 3 bases from V and 2 bases from J, with 10 bases between. Germline CDR1 and CDR2: LNHNV and YYDKDF (reference sequence). The CDR3 spans 14 residues. The CDR3 here is CATSSSTGQETQYF. Written as DNA, the CDR3 is TGTGCCACCAGCAGTTCTACAGGGCAAGAGACCCAGTACTTC.

This rearrangement joins TRBV18 to TRBJ2-7; TRBD2 aligns across 7 bases. Germline CDR1 reads KGHSH; CDR2 reads LQKENI. The CDR3 length is 14 residues. After removal of 3 bases from V and 7 bases from J, the junction contained 9 bases not matched to a gene. This CDR3 is CASSPIEGGGEQYF. CDR3 DNA: TGTGCCAGCTCACCCATCGAGGGCGGGGGAGAGCAGTACTTC.

This sequence joins TRBV5-4 and TRBJ2-5, with TRBD2 matching over 13 bases. CDR3 length: 16 residues. V trimming: 4 bases; J trimming: 2 bases; junction bases outside the gene matches: 5. CDR1 is SGHNT, CDR2 YYREEE, per germline (reference sequence). The CDR3 region has the DNA TGTGCCAGCAGCACAGGACTAGCGGGGGAACAAGAGACCCAGTACTTC. Translated, it gives CASSTGLAGEQETQYF.

This chain joins TRBV10-1 and TRBJ2-2; D call uncertain. With 5 bases removed from V and 7 bases from J, the gap between germline ends came to 5 bases. Germline V gene lookup returns CDR1 WNHNN and CDR2 SYGVQD (reference sequence). The CDR3 runs to 11 residues. The CDR3 DNA reads TGCGCCAGCAGTCATAGCGGGGAGCTGTTTTTT. Protein: CASSHSGELFF.

This clone was picked up a small number of times. The CDR3 sequence: CASSPTRGQTIYF. The CDR3 DNA reads as TGTGCCAGCTCACCAACACGGGGACAGACCATATATTTT. This rearrangement joins TRBV18 to TRBJ1-3; 7 nucleotides match TRBD1. The CDR3 sequence is 13 residues long. Losses at the gene ends were 2 bases for V and 10 bases for J; bases not matched to a gene: 5. Germline V gene data show CDR1 as KGHSH and CDR2 as LQKENI.

CDR3: CASSPQAGPYNSPLHF. The CDR3 bases are TGCGCCAGCAGCCCTCAGGCAGGGCCGTATAATTCACCCCTCCACTTT. This rearrangement joins TRBV4-1 to TRBJ1-6, with D maybe TRBD1 (5 bases). The CDR3 is 16 residues long. Between the trimmed V and J ends, which lost 4 bases and 4 bases, there was a span of 14 bases. In germline, CDR1 is MGHRA, CDR2 YSYEKL.

This clone was seen once. This rearrangement joins TRBV6-2 or TRBV6-3 to TRBJ2-7, with 8 bases aligning to TRBD2. J gave up 3 bases and V 0 bases, and 4 bases lay outside the gene matches. The germline V gene has CDR1 MNHEY and CDR2 SVGEGT. This CDR3 contains 15 residues. The CDR3: CASSYSTGGFYEQYF. In DNA form, the CDR3 reads TGTGCCAGCAGTTACTCGACGGGGGGGTTCTACGAGCAGTACTTC.

The chain has TRBV6-5 and TRBJ1-1, with TRBD1 as a possible D gene (6 bases). The germline V and J ends were trimmed by 8 bases and 0 bases, with 13 bases remaining between them. The length of the CDR3 is 14 residues. Germline loops: CDR1 MNHEY, CDR2 SVGAGI. The CDR3, as DNA: TGTGCCAGCGGGCTTCGACAGGTGAACACTGAAGCTTTCTTT. This encodes CASGLRQVNTEAFF.

The CDR3 sequence is CATSDLWRGDTQYF. The CDR3 DNA sequence: TGTGCCACCAGTGATCTATGGAGGGGAGATACGCAGTATTTT. J is TRBJ2-3 and V is TRBV24-1; the D gene is possibly TRBD2 (6 bases). Trimming took off 3 bases at V and 5 bases at J, with 11 bases between the two ends. CDR3 size: 14 residues. Germline CDR1 KGHDR, CDR2 SFDVKD.

The rearrangement links TRBV19 to TRBJ2-7; TRBD1 might be the D (6 bases). V lost 5 bases, J lost 1 base, and 18 bases lay in between. The germline V gene encodes CDR1 LNHDA and CDR2 SQIVND (reference sequence). This CDR3 contains 16 residues. In DNA, the CDR3 is TGTGCCAGTAGTCCGCGCAGCAGGGGCCCATCCTACGAGCAGTACTTC. Residues: CASSPRSRGPSYEQYF.

The V call is TRBV27, the J call TRBJ2-2; D gene uncertain. CDR3 length: 17 residues. CDR1 MNHEY and CDR2 SMNVEV come from the germline V gene (reference sequence). The germline V and J ends were trimmed by 1 base and 5 bases, with 17 bases remaining between them. CDR3 residues: CASSLLRLRQTTGELFF. CDR3 DNA sequence: TGTGCCAGCAGTTTATTACGGTTGCGGCAGACTACCGGGGAGCTGTTTTTT.

The rearrangement uses TRBV19 and TRBJ2-7, with no clear D. Germline values: CDR1 LNHDA, CDR2 SQIVND (reference sequence). This CDR3 is built from 13 residues. V lost 4 bases and J lost 3, with 10 bases in between. The CDR3 sequence: CASSKARSYEQYF. The CDR3 DNA reads as TGTGCCAGTAGTAAGGCGCGGAGCTACGAGCAGTACTTC.

This chain uses TRBV2 with TRBJ1-2; TRBD1 matches 7 bases. The germline V gene has CDR1 SNHLY and CDR2 FYNNEI. The trim removed 1 base at V and 7 bases at J, leaving 3 bases unmatched. This CDR3 comprises 13 residues. In nucleotides, the CDR3 is TGTGCCAGCAGTGAAGACAGGGGCAGTGGCTACACCTTC. This encodes CASSEDRGSGYTF. The complete variable domain, with remaining parts taken from reference TRBV2 and TRBJ1-2, reads EPEVTQTPSHQVTQMGQEVILRCVPISNHLYFYWYRQILGQKVEFLVSFYNNEISEKSEIFDDQFSVERPDGSNFTLKIRSTKLEDSAMYFCASSEDRGSGYTFGSGTRLTVV.

The table lists this clone with a count of one. This chain uses TRBV19 with TRBJ2-6; 7 nucleotides align to TRBD1. Trimming took 7 bases from V and 0 from J; bases not matched to a gene: 9. Germline lookup yields CDR1 LNHDA and CDR2 SQIVND (reference sequence). This CDR3 has 17 residues. CDR3 in amino acids: CASIPQTGNSGANVLTF. The CDR3 DNA sequence: TGTGCCAGTATCCCGCAGACAGGGAACTCTGGGGCCAACGTCCTGACTTTC.

Many counts were recorded for this clone. The rearrangement uses TRBV6-5 and TRBJ1-6, with 8 bases that match TRBD1. V gave up 7 bases and J gave up 7 bases; unmatched junction bases: 6. The CDR3 covers 14 residues. Germline values: CDR1 MNHEY, CDR2 SVGAGI. CDR3 sequence reads: CASKVQGVNSPLHF. The CDR3 bases are TGTGCCAGCAAAGTACAGGGGGTCAATTCACCCCTCCACTTT.

The rearrangement links TRBV18 to TRBJ1-1; 7 positions match TRBD1. V dropped 4 bases and J dropped 5; count of bases not matched to a gene: 4. This CDR3 is 13 amino acids long. Germline V gene sequence: CDR1 KGHSH, CDR2 LQKENI. The CDR3 sequence: CASSRDSLTEAFF. The CDR3 coding sequence is TGTGCCAGCTCACGGGACAGTCTAACTGAAGCTTTCTTT.

The chain employs TRBV15 and TRBJ1-5, with 9 nucleotides matching TRBD1. V gave up 0 bases and J gave up 2 bases; unmatched junction bases: 11. The CDR3 loop spans 19 amino acids. CDR1 and CDR2 (germline): LNHNV, YYDKDF (reference sequence). In nucleotides, the CDR3 is TGTGCCACCAGCAGAGATGGGGACAGGGTTAATATGGGCAATCAGCCCCAGCATTTT. Amino acids: CATSRDGDRVNMGNQPQHF. The variable domain in full, with the rest retrieved from reference TRBV15 and TRBJ1-5, is DAMVIQNPRYQVTQFGKPVTLSCSQTLNHNVMYWYQQKSSQAPKLLFHYYDKDFNNEADTPDNFQSRRPNTSFCFLDIRSPGLGDTAMYLCATSRDGDRVNMGNQPQHFGDGTRLSIL.